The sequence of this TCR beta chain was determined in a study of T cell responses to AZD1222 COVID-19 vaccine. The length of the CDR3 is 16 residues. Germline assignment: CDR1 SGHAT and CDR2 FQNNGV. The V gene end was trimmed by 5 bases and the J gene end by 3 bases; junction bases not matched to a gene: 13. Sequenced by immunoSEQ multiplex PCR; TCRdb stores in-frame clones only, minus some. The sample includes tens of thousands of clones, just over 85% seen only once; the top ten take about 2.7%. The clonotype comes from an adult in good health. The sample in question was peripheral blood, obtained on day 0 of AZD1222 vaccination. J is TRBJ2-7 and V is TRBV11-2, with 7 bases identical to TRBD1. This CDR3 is CASSQPWARGNYEQYF. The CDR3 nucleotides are TGTGCCAGCAGCCAACCCTGGGCCAGGGGGAACTACGAGCAGTACTTC.